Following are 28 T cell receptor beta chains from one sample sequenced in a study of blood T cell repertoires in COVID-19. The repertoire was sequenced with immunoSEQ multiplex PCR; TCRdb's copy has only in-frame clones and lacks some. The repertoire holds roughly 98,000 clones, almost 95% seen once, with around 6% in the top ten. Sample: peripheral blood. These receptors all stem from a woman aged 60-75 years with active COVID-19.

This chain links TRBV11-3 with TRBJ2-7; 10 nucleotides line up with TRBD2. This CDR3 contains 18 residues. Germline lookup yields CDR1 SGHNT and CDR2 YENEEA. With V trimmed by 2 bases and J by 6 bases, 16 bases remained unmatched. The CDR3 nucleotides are TGTGCCAGCAGCTTATTATTGGGGCGTAGCGGGAGGTATCCCGAGCAGTACTTC. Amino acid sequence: CASSLLLGRSGRYPEQYF.

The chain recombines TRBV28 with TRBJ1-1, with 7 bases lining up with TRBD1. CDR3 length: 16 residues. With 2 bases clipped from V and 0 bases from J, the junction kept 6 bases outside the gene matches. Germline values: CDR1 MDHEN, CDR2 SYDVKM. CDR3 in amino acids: CASSLKGTALNTEAFF. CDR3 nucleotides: TGTGCCAGCAGTTTAAAGGGGACAGCACTGAACACTGAAGCTTTCTTT.

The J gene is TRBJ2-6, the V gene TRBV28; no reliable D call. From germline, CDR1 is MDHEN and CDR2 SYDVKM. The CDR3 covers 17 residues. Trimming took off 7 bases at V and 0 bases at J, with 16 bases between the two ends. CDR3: CASTPFGFGSGANVLTF. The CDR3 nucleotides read TGTGCCAGCACCCCCTTCGGGTTCGGCTCTGGGGCCAACGTCCTGACTTTC. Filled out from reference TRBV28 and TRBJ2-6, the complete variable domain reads DVKVTQSSRYLVKRTGEKVFLECVQDMDHENMFWYRQDPGLGLRLIYFSYDVKMKEKGDIPEGYSVSREKKERFSLILESASTNQTSMYLCASTPFGFGSGANVLTFGAGSRLTVL.

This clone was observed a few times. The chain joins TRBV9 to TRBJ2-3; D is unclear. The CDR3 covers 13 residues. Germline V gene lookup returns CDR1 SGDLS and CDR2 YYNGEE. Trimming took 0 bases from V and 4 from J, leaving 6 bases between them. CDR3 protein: CASSVGPADTQYF. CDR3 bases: TGTGCCAGCAGCGTAGGGCCCGCAGATACGCAGTATTTT.

The CDR3: CASSSRFLAGVNEQYF. CDR3 DNA sequence: TGTGCCAGCAGCTCCCGCTTCCTAGCGGGAGTCAACGAGCAGTACTTC. The chain joins TRBV11-3 to TRBJ2-7; 10 positions match TRBD2. The V and J ends lost 4 bases and 5 bases, in that order; junction bases with no gene match: 11. This CDR3 spans 16 amino acids. Germline CDR1 is SGHNT and CDR2 is YENEEA.

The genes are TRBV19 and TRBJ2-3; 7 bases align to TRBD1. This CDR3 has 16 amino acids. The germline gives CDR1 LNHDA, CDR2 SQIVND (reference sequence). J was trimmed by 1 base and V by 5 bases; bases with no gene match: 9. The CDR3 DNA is TGTGCCAGTAGTTTCCCGACAGGGATGGGCACAGATACGCAGTATTTT. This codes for CASSFPTGMGTDTQYF.

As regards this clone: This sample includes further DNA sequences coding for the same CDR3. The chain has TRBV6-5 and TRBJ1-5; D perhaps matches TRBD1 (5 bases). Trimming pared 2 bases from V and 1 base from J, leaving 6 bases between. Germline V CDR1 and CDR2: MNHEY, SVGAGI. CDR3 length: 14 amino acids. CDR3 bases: TGTGCCAGCAGTTACGGGGGGAGCAATCAGCCCCAGCATTTT. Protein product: CASSYGGSNQPQHF.

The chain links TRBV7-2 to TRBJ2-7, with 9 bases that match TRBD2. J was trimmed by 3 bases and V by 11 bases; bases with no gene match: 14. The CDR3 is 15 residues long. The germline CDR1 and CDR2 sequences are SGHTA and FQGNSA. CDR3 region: CADQGREGLDYEQYF. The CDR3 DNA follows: TGTGCCGACCAGGGGCGGGAGGGCCTCGACTACGAGCAGTACTTC.

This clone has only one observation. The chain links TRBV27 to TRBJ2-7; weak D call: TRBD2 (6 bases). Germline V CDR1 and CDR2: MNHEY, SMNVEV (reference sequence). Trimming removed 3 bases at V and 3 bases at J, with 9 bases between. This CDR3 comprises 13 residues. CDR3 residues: CASSFRGNYEQYF. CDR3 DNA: TGTGCCAGCAGTTTTCGGGGGAACTACGAGCAGTACTTC.

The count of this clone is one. The CDR3 region has the DNA TGTGCAAGTCGCTCGAAGGTTCGTTTCCCGAAGGGGGCGTTCGAGCAGTACTTC. It translates to CASRSKVRFPKGAFEQYF. V gene TRBV12-2 combines with J gene TRBJ2-7; whether TRBD1, the table's D call, matches the DNA was not checked. TRBV12-2 is classified as a pseudogene. CDR3 length: 18 residues.

CDR3 sequence reads: CATSDLGGTEAFF. DNA of the CDR3: TGTGCCACCAGTGATTTAGGCGGGACTGAAGCTTTCTTT. This rearrangement joins TRBV24-1 to TRBJ1-1, with D hard to call. The CDR3 is 13 residues long. Looked up from germline, CDR1 is KGHDR and CDR2 is SFDVKD. With 1 base removed from V and 5 bases from J, the gap between germline ends came to 7 bases.

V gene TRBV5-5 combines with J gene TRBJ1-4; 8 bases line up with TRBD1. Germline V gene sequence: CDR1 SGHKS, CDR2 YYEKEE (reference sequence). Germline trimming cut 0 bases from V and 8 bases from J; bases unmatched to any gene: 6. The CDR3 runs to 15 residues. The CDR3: CASSLADRGGEKLFF. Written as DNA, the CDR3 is TGTGCCAGCAGCTTGGCCGACAGGGGTGGGGAAAAACTGTTTTTT.

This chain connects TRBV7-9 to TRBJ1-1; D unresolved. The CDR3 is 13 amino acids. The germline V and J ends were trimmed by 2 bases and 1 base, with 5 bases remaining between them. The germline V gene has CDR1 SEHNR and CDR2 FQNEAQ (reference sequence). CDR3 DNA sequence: TGTGCCAGCAGCTTAACACGGAACACTGAAGCTTTCTTT. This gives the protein CASSLTRNTEAFF.

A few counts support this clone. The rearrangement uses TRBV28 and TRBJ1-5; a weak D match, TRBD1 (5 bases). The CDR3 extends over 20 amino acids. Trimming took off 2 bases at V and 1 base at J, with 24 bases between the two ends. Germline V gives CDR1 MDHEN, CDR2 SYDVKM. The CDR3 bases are TGTGCCAGCAGTTTAAATTTAAGGGACTGGGTTTATGGGAGCAATCAGCCCCAGCATTTT. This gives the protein CASSLNLRDWVYGSNQPQHF.

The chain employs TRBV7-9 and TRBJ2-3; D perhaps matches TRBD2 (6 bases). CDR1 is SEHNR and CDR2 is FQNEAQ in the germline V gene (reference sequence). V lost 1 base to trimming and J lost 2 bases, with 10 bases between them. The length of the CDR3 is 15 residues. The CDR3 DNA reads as TGTGCCAGCAGCTTAGAAGGACTACTCACAGATACGCAGTATTTT. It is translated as CASSLEGLLTDTQYF.

The CDR3 here is CASSPPDSSSYNSPLHF. The CDR3, as DNA: TGTGCCAGCAGCCCCCCGGACTCGAGCTCCTATAATTCACCCCTCCACTTT. J is TRBJ1-6 and V is TRBV7-9; D is unresolved. Germline assignment: CDR1 SEHNR and CDR2 FQNEAQ (reference sequence). The CDR3 loop spans 17 amino acids. V lost 5 bases to trimming and J lost 0 bases, with 14 bases between them.

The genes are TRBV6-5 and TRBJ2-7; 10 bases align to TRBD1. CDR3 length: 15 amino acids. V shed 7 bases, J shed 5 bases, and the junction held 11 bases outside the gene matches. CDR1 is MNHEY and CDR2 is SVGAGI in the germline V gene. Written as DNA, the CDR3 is TGTGCCAGCAACCGCAACCGGGACAGGGGACACGAGCAGTACTTC. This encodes CASNRNRDRGHEQYF.

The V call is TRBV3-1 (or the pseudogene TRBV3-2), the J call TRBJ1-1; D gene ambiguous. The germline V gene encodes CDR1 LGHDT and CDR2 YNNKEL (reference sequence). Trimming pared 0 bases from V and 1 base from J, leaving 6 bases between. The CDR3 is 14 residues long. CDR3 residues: CASSQDNSNTEAFF. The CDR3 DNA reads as TGTGCCAGCAGCCAAGATAACTCGAACACTGAAGCTTTCTTT.

The CDR3 sequence: CASNFGRYGQPQHF. As DNA, the CDR3 is TGTGCCAGCAATTTTGGCAGGTACGGTCAGCCCCAGCATTTT. The rearrangement joins TRBV27 to TRBJ1-5; D remains ambiguous. This CDR3 is 14 amino acids long. Deletions cut 7 bases from V and 6 bases from J, with 16 bases between. Germline loops: CDR1 MNHEY, CDR2 SMNVEV (reference sequence).

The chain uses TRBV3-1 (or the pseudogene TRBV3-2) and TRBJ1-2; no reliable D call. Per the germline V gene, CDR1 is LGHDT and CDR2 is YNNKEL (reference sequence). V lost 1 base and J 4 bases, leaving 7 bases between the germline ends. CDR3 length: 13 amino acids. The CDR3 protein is CASSQVAAYGYTF. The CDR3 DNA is TGTGCCAGCAGCCAAGTGGCGGCCTATGGCTACACCTTC.

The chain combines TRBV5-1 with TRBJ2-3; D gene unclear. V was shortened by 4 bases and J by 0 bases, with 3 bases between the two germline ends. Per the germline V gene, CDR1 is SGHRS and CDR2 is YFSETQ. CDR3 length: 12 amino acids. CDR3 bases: TGCGCCAGCAGCGCGAGCACAGATACGCAGTATTTT. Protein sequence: CASSASTDTQYF.

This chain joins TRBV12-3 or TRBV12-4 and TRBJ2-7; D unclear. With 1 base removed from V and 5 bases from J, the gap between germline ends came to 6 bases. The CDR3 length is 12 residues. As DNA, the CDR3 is TGTGCCAGCAGTTTAGGAGTGCACGAGCAGTACTTC. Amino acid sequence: CASSLGVHEQYF.

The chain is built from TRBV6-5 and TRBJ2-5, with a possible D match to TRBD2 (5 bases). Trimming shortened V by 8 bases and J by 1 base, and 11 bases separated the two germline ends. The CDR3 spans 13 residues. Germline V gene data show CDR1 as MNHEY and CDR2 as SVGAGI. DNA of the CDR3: TGTGCCAGCGGCCGACTACTCCAAGAGACCCAGTACTTC. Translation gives CASGRLLQETQYF.

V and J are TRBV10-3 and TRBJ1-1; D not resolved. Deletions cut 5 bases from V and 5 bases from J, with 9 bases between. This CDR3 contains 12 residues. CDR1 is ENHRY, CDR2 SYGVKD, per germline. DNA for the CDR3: TGTGCCATCAGTTCGACCGGGACTGAAGCTTTCTTT. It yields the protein CAISSTGTEAFF.

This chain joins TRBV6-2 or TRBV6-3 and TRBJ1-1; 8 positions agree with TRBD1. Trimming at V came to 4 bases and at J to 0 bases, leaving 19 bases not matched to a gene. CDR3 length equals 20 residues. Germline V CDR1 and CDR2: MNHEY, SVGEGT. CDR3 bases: TGTGCCAGCAGTTTTTTCCCGACAACCCGCATGGGACAGGTGAACACTGAAGCTTTCTTT. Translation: CASSFFPTTRMGQVNTEAFF.

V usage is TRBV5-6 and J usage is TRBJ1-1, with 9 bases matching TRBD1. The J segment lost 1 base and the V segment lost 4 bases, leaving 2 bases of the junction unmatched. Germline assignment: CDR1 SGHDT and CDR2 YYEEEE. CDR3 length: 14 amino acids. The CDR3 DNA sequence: TGTGCCAGCAGCAAGGACAGGGGGAACACTGAAGCTTTCTTT. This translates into CASSKDRGNTEAFF.

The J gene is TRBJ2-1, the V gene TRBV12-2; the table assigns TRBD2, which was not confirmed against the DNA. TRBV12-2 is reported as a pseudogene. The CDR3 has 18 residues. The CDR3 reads CASRLDGLAGGFYNEQFF. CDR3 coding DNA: TGTGCAAGTCGCTTAGATGGCCTAGCGGGAGGGTTCTACAATGAGCAGTTCTTC.

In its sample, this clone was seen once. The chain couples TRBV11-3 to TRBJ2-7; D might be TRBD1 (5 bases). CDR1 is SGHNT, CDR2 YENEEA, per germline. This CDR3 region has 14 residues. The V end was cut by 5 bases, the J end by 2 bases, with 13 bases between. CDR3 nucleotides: TGTGCCAGCAGCCGCTGGCAGGGCACCTACGAGCAGTACTTC. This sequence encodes CASSRWQGTYEQYF.